These T cell receptor beta chains were read from a single sample in a study of T-cell memory formation after mild COVID-19. MiXCR, applied by TCRdb to the 5' RACE reads, yields one record per CDR3 protein. This table holds 340,000 or so distinct CDR3 sequences, 10% to 15% found once. The sequenced sample was PBMCs or a T cell subset sorted from them (not recorded which). These receptors originate from a man between 18 and 29 years old who had mild COVID-19 (a few samples of this study predate the infection). Cell type and time point are not known. Both conserved end residues are trimmed from each CDR3. A D gene is named only where the DNA matches it firmly.

TRBD1 | TRBV4-3 | ASSPGTGDEKLF
TRBD1 | TRBV29-1 | SVETRTGASYEQY
TRBD1 | TRBV6-2/TRBV6-3 | ASSYDRENTEAF
NA | TRBV7-9 | ASSPGQSGYT
TRBD1 | TRBV7-9 | ASSSQGAPAF
NA | TRBV6-2/TRBV6-3 | ASGWGPYNEQF
NA | TRBV6-6 | ASSFSGFSEAF
TRBD2 | TRBV5-1 | ASSSGLAGVSKNIQY
TRBD1 | TRBV15 | ATSSRQGADTEAF
NA | TRBV2 | ASSAYWGDTQY
TRBD1 | TRBV24-1 | ASTGTGGDLNEKLF
TRBD2 | TRBV5-1 | ASSLVAGRIYNEQF
TRBD2 | TRBV7-6 | ASSLLGGVEQF
TRBD1 | TRBV20-1 | SARDSGTGVYHGYT
TRBD1 | TRBV6-5 | ASSYSSGQGSFGGYT
TRBD1 | TRBV12-3/TRBV12-4 | ASRFDRGPYEQY